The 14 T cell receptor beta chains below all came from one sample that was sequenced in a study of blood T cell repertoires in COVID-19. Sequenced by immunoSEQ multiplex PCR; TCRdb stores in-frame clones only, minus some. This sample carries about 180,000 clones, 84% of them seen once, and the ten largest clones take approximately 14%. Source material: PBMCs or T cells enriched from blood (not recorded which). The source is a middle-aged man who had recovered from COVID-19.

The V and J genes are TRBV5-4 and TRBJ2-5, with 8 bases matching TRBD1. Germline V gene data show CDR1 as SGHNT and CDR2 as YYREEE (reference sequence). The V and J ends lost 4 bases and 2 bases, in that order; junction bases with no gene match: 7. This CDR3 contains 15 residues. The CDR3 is CASSTKRDRQETQYF. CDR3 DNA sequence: TGTGCCAGCAGCACCAAACGGGACAGGCAAGAGACCCAGTACTTC.

CDR3 sequence: CASSIGRQPTDTQYF. CDR3 DNA: TGTGCCAGTAGTATAGGCCGACAGCCCACAGATACGCAGTATTTT. This chain joins TRBV19 and TRBJ2-3; TRBD1 might be the D (5 bases). Germline CDR1 and CDR2: LNHDA and SQIVND (reference sequence). The CDR3 spans 15 residues. The germline V and J ends were trimmed by 1 base and 2 bases, with 10 bases remaining between them.

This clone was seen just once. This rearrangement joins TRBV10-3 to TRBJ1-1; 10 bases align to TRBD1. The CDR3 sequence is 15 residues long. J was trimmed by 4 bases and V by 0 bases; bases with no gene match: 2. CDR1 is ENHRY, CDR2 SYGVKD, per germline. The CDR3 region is CAISESDRGVTEAFF. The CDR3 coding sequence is TGTGCCATCAGTGAGTCGGACAGGGGGGTCACTGAAGCTTTCTTT.

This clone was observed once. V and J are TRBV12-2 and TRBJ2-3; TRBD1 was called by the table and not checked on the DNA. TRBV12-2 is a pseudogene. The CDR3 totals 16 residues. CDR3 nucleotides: TGTGCAAGTCGCGCACCCTGTCGACAGGCCGCAGATACGCAGTATTTT. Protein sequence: CASRAPCRQAADTQYF.

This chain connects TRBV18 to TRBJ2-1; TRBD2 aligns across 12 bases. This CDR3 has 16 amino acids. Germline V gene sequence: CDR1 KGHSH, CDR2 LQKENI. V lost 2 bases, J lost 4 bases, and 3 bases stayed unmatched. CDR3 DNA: TGTGCCAGCTCACCAACTAGCGGGAGGACGTACAATGAGCAGTTCTTC. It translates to CASSPTSGRTYNEQFF.

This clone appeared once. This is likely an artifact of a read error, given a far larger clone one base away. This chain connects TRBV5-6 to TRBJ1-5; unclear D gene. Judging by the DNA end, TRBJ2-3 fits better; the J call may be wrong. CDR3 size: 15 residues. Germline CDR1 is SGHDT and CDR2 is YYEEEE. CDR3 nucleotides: TGTGCCAGCAGCTTGGCCGGCGGTCGAACTCAGCCCCAGTATTTT. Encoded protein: CASSLAGGRTQPQYF.

The CDR3 DNA follows: TGTGCCAGCAGCTTGGGGACATTGACTAATGAAAAACTGTTTTTT. Its translation: CASSLGTLTNEKLFF. This chain connects TRBV11-2 to TRBJ1-4; D is possibly TRBD1 (6 bases). V lost 3 bases and J 2 bases, leaving 10 bases between the germline ends. From germline, CDR1 is SGHAT and CDR2 FQNNGV. The length of the CDR3 is 15 residues.

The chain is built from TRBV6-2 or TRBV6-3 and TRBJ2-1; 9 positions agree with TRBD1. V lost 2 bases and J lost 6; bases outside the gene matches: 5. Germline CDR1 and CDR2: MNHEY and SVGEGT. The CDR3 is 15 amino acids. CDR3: CASSYGGTGTNEQFF. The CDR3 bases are TGTGCCAGCAGTTACGGAGGGACAGGGACCAATGAGCAGTTCTTC.

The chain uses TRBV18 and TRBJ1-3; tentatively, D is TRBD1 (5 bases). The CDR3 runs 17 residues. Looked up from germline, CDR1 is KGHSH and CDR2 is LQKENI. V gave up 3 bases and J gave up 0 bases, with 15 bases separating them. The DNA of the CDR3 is TGTGCCAGCTCACCTTTAGACACAGGAGTCTCTGGAAACACCATATATTTT. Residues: CASSPLDTGVSGNTIYF.

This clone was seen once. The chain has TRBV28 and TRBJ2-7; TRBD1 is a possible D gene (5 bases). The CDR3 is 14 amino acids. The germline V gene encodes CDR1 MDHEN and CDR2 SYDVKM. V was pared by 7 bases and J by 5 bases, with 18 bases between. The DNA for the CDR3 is TGTGCCAGCACCCGCTGGGGCAGTTTCGACGAGCAGTACTTC. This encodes CASTRWGSFDEQYF.

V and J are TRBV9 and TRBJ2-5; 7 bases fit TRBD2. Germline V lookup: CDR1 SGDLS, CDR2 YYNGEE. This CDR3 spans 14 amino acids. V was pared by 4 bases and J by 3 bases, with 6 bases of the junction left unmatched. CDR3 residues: CASSLVGGKETQYF. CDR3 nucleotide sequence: TGTGCCAGCAGCCTAGTGGGGGGGAAAGAGACCCAGTACTTC.

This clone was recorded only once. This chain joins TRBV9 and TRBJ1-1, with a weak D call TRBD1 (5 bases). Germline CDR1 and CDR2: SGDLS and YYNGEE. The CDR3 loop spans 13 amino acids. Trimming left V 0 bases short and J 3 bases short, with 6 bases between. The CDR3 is CASSVVGDTEAFF. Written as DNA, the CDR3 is TGTGCCAGCAGCGTAGTAGGGGACACTGAAGCTTTCTTT.

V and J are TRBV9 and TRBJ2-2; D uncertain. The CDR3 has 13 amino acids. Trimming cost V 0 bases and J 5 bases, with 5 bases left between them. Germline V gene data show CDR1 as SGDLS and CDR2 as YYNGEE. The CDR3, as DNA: TGTGCCAGCAGCGTAGAGGAGACCGGGGAGCTGTTTTTT. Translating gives CASSVEETGELFF.

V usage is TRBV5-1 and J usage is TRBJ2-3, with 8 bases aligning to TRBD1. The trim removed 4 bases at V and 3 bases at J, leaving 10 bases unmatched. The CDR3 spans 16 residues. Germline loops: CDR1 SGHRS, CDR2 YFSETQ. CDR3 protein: CASSLRTGSLTDTQYF. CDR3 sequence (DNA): TGCGCCAGCAGCCTTCGGACAGGGAGTCTTACAGATACGCAGTATTTT.